Below, 14 T cell receptor beta chains from the same sample are listed, as sequenced in a study. TCRdb redid the calling of the RT-PCR reads with MiXCR, one entry per CDR3 protein. The data show fewer than 800,000 distinct CDR3 sequences, 13% to 15% seen once. Sequenced input: memory CD4+ T cells from blood. All receptors derive from a female donor in good health, serving as a healthy control.

There are many counts of this clonotype. This chain links TRBV29-1 with TRBJ2-5; D gene uncertain. The CDR3 runs 12 residues. V lost 2 bases and J lost 5, with 9 bases in between. Germline V gives CDR1 SQVTM, CDR2 ANQGSEA. In DNA form, the CDR3 reads TGCAGCGTTGAAAGTGGTGGGGAGACCCAGTACTTC. Amino acid sequence: CSVESGGETQYF.

The rearrangement links TRBV6-6 to TRBJ1-4; 7 bases fit TRBD1. This CDR3 is 15 amino acids long. The ends lost 4 bases at V and 2 bases at J; junction bases unmatched: 4. CDR1 and CDR2 (germline): MNHNY, SVGAGI (reference sequence). CDR3 sequence (DNA): TGTGCCAGCAGTTCGCCGGGACAGACTAATGAAAAACTGTTTTTT. This sequence encodes CASSSPGQTNEKLFF.

This chain connects TRBV7-9 to TRBJ1-2; no reliable D call. Germline loops: CDR1 SEHNR, CDR2 FQNEAQ (reference sequence). The CDR3 sequence is 14 residues long. V was cut by 1 base and J by 1 base, with 7 bases left in between. As DNA, the CDR3 is TGTGCCAGCAGCTTAGGGTCCTATAACTATGGCTACACCTTC. It yields the protein CASSLGSYNYGYTF.

A few counts support this clonotype. The chain recombines TRBV6-2 or TRBV6-3 with TRBJ1-5; D is ambiguous. There are 13 residues in the CDR3. V was clipped by 4 bases and J by 7 bases, with 11 bases between them. The germline V gene has CDR1 MNHEY and CDR2 SVGEGT. DNA for the CDR3: TGTGCCAGCAGTTGGGGTTTTCGGCAGCCCCAGCATTTT. Protein sequence: CASSWGFRQPQHF.

This clonotype was picked up a small number of times. V and J are TRBV7-9 and TRBJ1-1; no clear D gene. The CDR3 extends over 16 amino acids. Trimming stripped 0 bases from V and 4 bases from J, with 15 bases between. Germline CDR1 reads SEHNR; CDR2 reads FQNEAQ (reference sequence). CDR3 coding DNA: TGTGCCAGCAGCTTAGCAGGGCGGTCGGTGGGCACTGAAGCTTTCTTT. Translated: CASSLAGRSVGTEAFF.

This clonotype was observed many times. The chain uses TRBV5-1 and TRBJ1-1; D is undetermined. Trimming took 4 bases from V and 7 from J, leaving 11 bases between them. CDR1 is SGHRS and CDR2 is YFSETQ in the germline V gene. This CDR3 has 12 residues. The CDR3: CASSQQGLEAFF. The CDR3 DNA sequence: TGCGCCAGCAGCCAACAAGGACTTGAAGCTTTCTTT.

This clonotype was seen a few times. This chain links TRBV6-1 with TRBJ2-1; D not resolved. The length of the CDR3 is 11 residues. Between the trimmed V and J ends, which lost 4 bases and 6 bases, there was a span of 4 bases. Germline CDR1 and CDR2: MNHNS and SASEGT. CDR3 nucleotides: TGTGCCAGCAGTGGGGTCAATGAGCAGTTCTTC. It translates to CASSGVNEQFF.

The rearrangement uses TRBV20-1 and TRBJ2-1, with D hard to call. From germline, CDR1 is DFQATT and CDR2 SNEGSKA (reference sequence). The ends were cut back, 0 bases at V and 12 bases at J, with 18 bases in the middle. This CDR3 has 14 amino acids. Here the CDR3 DNA reads TGCAGTGCTAGAGATCTAGGGCTACCCAGTAGGCAGTTCTTC. It translates to CSARDLGLPSRQFF.

In this sample, this clonotype turned up a few times. V and J are TRBV14 and TRBJ2-3, with D maybe TRBD2 (5 bases). Trimming left V 3 bases short and J 2 bases short, with 12 bases between. This CDR3 spans 15 amino acids. In germline, CDR1 is SGHDN, CDR2 FVKESK. The CDR3 here is CASSQGRRFTDTQYF. The CDR3 DNA reads TGTGCCAGCAGCCAGGGGAGAAGGTTCACAGATACGCAGTATTTT. The full variable domain, with the rest looked up from reference TRBV14 and TRBJ2-3, is EAGVTQFPSHSVIEKGQTVTLRCDPISGHDNLYWYRRVMGKEIKFLLHFVKESKQDESGMPNNRFLAERTGGTYSTLKVQPAELEDSGVYFCASSQGRRFTDTQYFGPGTRLTVL.

The rearrangement uses TRBV4-2 and TRBJ1-2, with D unresolved. The CDR3 is 15 amino acids. Trimming shortened V by 0 bases and J by 4 bases, and 12 bases separated the two germline ends. Germline CDR1 and CDR2: LGHNA and YNFKEQ. In DNA form, the CDR3 reads TGTGCCAGCAGCCAAGAACGGGGAATCGCCTATGGCTACACCTTC. This encodes CASSQERGIAYGYTF.

The rearrangement links TRBV6-5 to TRBJ1-1; D gene ambiguous. CDR1 is MNHEY, CDR2 SVGAGI, per germline. The V gene lost 2 bases and the J gene lost 2 bases, with 15 bases spanning the gap. The CDR3 runs 16 residues. The CDR3 DNA reads TGTGCCAGCAGTTACGAGCGAAGGGTATCCAACACTGAAGCTTTCTTT. The encoded protein is CASSYERRVSNTEAFF.

There are a few counts of this clonotype. The rearrangement links TRBV2 to TRBJ2-3; 15 bases agree with TRBD2. The length of the CDR3 is 17 residues. The germline CDR1 and CDR2 sequences are SNHLY and FYNNEI. J gave up 3 bases and V 7 bases, and 8 bases lay outside the gene matches. CDR3 protein: CASTDPGLAGGTDTQYF. The DNA of the CDR3 is TGTGCCAGCACGGATCCGGGACTAGCGGGAGGTACAGATACGCAGTATTTT.

The J gene is TRBJ2-1, the V gene TRBV20-1, with 9 bases identical to TRBD2. Germline V gene sequence: CDR1 DFQATT, CDR2 SNEGSKA (reference sequence). The CDR3 has 16 amino acids. The junction had 18 bases not matched to a gene; V was cut back by 6 bases and J by 9 bases. CDR3 protein: CSATGGGARGIGEQFF. CDR3 sequence (DNA): TGCAGTGCCACCGGCGGGGGGGCCAGGGGGATAGGTGAGCAGTTCTTC.

This clonotype showed up just a few times. The chain has TRBV6-6 and TRBJ2-7; D might be TRBD2 (5 bases). Germline assignment: CDR1 MNHNY and CDR2 SVGAGI (reference sequence). The CDR3 runs 14 residues. V was trimmed by 5 bases and J by 6 bases, leaving 17 bases between them. CDR3 coding DNA: TGTGCCAGCAGTACCCCTATGGAAGAGGGCGAGCAGTACTTC. As protein: CASSTPMEEGEQYF.